The T cell receptor (beta chain) under discussion was sequenced for a study of T cells in Graves' hyperthyroidism and ophthalmopathy. Study conclusions and caveats: It was a median roughly six months before onset that the model predicted ophthalmopathy.

This clonotype has at least ten counts. The antigen is undetermined. RNA transcripts gave rise to amplified TCR beta CDR3 regions. Using the HTBI primer set, a first-round RT-PCR was run on the TCR CDR3. TCRdb ran MiXCR on the multiplex PCR reads and lists one entry per CDR3 protein. The data hold 300,000 to 450,000 distinct CDR3 sequences, with about a sixth observed a single time. Looked up from germline, CDR1 is LGHDT and CDR2 is YNNKEL (reference sequence). The CDR3 runs to 14 residues. Between the trimmed V and J ends, which lost 1 base and 0 bases, there was a span of 7 bases. The chain joins TRBV3-1 to TRBJ2-7; D possibly corresponds to TRBD2 (5 bases). Sequenced sample: blood. This sequence originates from a young woman with Graves' hyperthyroidism that later progressed to Graves' ophthalmopathy. The CDR3 loop is CASSQGRGSYEQYF. Here the CDR3 DNA reads TGTGCCAGCAGCCAAGGCCGGGGCTCCTACGAGCAGTACTTC.